One TCR beta chain is described in this entry. Its target is not known. Using constant-segment primers, 5'RACE produced TCR alpha and TCR beta cDNA libraries carrying sample barcodes and UMIs. MiXCR, applied by TCRdb to the 5' RACE reads, yields one record per CDR3 protein. The sample lists hundreds of thousands of distinct CDR3 sequences, around 22% occurring once. The data derive from a study of T-cell memory formation after mild COVID-19. Broader study findings: Clones that contracted from day 15 to 85 were balanced CD4/CD8, while later expanders leaned CD4+. Cross-reactive memory appears to have joined, as suggested by some responding clones showing up in pre-infection memory. CD4+ contracting clones were found mainly in CM and EM, and CD8+ ones in EMRA.

V lost 4 bases, J lost 3 bases, and 9 bases lay in between. CDR1 and CDR2 from the germline V gene are SGDLS and YYNGEE. CDR3 length: 13 residues. The clonotype comes from an adult woman who had mild COVID-19 (a few samples of this study predate the infection). Cell type and time point are not known. Sequencing used PBMCs or a T cell subset sorted from them (not recorded which). The chain is built from TRBV9 and TRBJ2-3, with a weak D call TRBD1 (5 bases). The CDR3, as DNA: TGTGCCAGCAGCACCACAGGTACAGATACGCAGTATTTT. Translated, it gives CASSTTGTDTQYF.